This TCR beta chain was obtained from a study of OX40 agonist ivuxolimab in advanced cancers. Broadly, across the study: The costimulatory receptor OX40 (CD134) was targeted by ivuxolimab, a fully human IgG2 agonistic monoclonal antibody. Intravenous ivuxolimab was administered to patients every 2 weeks at six dose levels: 0.01, 0.1, 0.3, 1.5, 3 and 10 mg/kg. Among the roughly 50 dose-escalation patients, about 20 had hepatocellular carcinoma, roughly 15 melanoma, 9 renal cell carcinoma and 9 head and neck cancer. In the dose-escalation cohort, 82.7% of patients were male, and the mean age was approximately 60 years, with a range of roughly 20 to 80. Prior anti-PD-1, anti-PD-L1 or anti-CTLA-4 therapy was permitted, and checkpoint inhibitors had been received by roughly 40% of dose-escalation patients. Partial responses occurred in three dose-escalation patients: two with cutaneous melanoma and one with hepatocellular carcinoma. The purpose of peripheral TCRbeta sequencing was to test whether ivuxolimab changed TCR sequence diversity and led to clonal T-cell expansion. The paper reports the monotherapy dose-escalation portion (N ≈ 50 patients) of the phase I ivuxolimab trial. Overall study results and their limits: Low levels of normalized T-cell clonal expansion were also seen in some nonresponding patients. In the 0.1-3.0 mg/kg groups, partial responders were among the patients with the lowest normalized peripheral clonal expansion, particularly in CD8+ T cells. The antigen specificity of the clonally expanded peripheral T cells was not determined. After ivuxolimab, CD8+ T cells had more expanded clones than CD4+ T cells on average. At doses from 0.1 to 3.0 mg/kg, clonal expansion was seen in both CD4+ and CD8+ blood T cells between baseline and week 6.

Deletion took 4 bases off V and 1 base off J, with a span of 6 bases between the germline ends. The CDR3 has 13 amino acids, counting the end cysteine and phenylalanine. The sequence is cut down to CDR3 DNA, 39 bases in frame from base 1. As encoded in the germline V gene (reference sequence), CDR1 is MNHEY while CDR2 is SMNVEV. The trial excluded patients who had a history of autoimmune disease or were on systemic immunosuppression. In every dose cohort, peripheral blood was drawn for TCR sequencing at baseline, cycle 4 day 1, and cycle 7 day 1. The samples were drawn from a first-in-human, open-label, multicenter phase I dose-escalation trial of ivuxolimab. The trial enrolled adults with locally advanced or metastatic head and neck squamous cell, hepatocellular, melanoma or renal cell carcinoma. Before TCR sequencing, CD4+ and CD8+ T cells were separately sorted from peripheral blood. Genomic DNA was isolated from the sorted cells so that the TCRbeta CDR3 region could be sequenced. The immunoSEQ Assay was used to sequence the TCRbeta CDR3 regions. Drawn from immuneACCESS, this table holds only the in-frame rearrangements with V and J called that TCRdb kept. Clones are partly lost; checked studies trace under half to an unresolved V gene and leave the rest unexplained. This sample has approximately 110,000 clones in its table, and roughly 92% of those were observed once. The ten largest make up under 0.95% of the sample.

A word on this clone: Its antigen target is currently unknown. No base qualities exist here, and no much larger clone lies one base off it.

The receptor was isolated from an adult with an advanced solid tumor such as melanoma, head and neck, liver or kidney cancer. The chain is made from TRBV27 and TRBJ2-3, with the identity of the D gene unclear. The input for sequencing was CD4+ or CD8+ T cells sorted from blood, taken in a trial of the OX40 agonist ivuxolimab. Read as DNA, the sequence is TGTGCCAGCAGTTCATACGGCACAGATACGCAGTATTTT. The encoded protein is CASSSYGTDTQYF.